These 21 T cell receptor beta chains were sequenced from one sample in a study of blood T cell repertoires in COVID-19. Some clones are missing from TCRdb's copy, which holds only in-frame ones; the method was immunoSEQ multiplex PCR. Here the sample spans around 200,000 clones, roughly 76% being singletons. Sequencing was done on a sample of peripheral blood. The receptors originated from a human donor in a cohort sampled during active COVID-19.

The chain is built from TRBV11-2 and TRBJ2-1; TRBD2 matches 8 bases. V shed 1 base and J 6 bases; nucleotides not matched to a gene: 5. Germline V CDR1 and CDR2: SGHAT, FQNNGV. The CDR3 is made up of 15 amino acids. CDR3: CASSLAGGPINEQFF. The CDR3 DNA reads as TGTGCCAGCAGCTTAGCGGGAGGGCCGATCAATGAGCAGTTCTTC.

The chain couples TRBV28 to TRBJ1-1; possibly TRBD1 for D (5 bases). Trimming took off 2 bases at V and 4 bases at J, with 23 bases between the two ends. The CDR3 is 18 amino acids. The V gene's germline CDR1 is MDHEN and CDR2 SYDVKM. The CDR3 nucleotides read TGTGCCAGCAGTTTACCCCGTAGTGATAGGGGATGGGGCACTGAAGCTTTCTTT. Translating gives CASSLPRSDRGWGTEAFF.

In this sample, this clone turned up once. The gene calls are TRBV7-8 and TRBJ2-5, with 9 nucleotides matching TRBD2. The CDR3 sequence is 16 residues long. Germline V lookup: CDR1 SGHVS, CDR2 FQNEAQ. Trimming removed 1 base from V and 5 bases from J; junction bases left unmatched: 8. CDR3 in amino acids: CASSLEWREGPETQYF. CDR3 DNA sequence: TGTGCCAGCAGCTTAGAATGGCGGGAGGGCCCCGAGACCCAGTACTTC.

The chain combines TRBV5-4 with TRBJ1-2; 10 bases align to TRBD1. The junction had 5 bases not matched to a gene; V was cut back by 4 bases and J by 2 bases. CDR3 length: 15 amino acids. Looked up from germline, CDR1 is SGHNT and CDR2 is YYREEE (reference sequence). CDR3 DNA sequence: TGTGCCAGCAGCATCCGACAGGGGGCCAACTATGGCTACACCTTC. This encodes CASSIRQGANYGYTF.

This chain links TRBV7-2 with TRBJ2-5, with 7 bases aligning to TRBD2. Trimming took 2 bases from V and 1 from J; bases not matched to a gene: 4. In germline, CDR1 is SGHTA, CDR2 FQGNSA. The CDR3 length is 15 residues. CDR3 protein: CASSLSAGIQETQYF. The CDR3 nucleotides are TGTGCCAGCAGCTTATCAGCGGGAATCCAAGAGACCCAGTACTTC.

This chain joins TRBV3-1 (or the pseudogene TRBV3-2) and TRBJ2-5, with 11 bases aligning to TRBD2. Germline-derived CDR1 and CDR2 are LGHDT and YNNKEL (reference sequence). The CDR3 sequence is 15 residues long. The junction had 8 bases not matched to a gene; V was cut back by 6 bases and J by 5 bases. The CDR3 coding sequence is TGTGCCAGCAGAAAGCGGACTAGCGGGCCGGAGACCCAGTACTTC. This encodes CASRKRTSGPETQYF.

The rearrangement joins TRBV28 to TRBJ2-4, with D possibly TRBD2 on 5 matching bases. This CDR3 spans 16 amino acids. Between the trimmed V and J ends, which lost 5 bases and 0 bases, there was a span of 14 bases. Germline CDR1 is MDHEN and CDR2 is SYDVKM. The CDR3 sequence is CASSQSGFLAKNIQYF. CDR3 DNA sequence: TGTGCCAGCAGTCAAAGCGGATTCCTAGCCAAAAACATTCAGTACTTC.

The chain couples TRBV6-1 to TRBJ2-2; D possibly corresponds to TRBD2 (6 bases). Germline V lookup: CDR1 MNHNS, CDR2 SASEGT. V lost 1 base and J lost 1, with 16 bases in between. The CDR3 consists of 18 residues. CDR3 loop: CASSEEPGLLWNTGELFF. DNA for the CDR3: TGTGCCAGCAGTGAAGAGCCGGGACTCCTTTGGAACACCGGGGAGCTGTTTTTT.

The CDR3 DNA reads as TGTGCCAGCAGTCCAACAGGGTCCGGTGAAGCTTTCTTT. Protein: CASSPTGSGEAFF. This sequence joins TRBV25-1 and TRBJ1-1; possible D gene TRBD1, 6 bases. This CDR3 is 13 amino acids long. The germline V and J ends were trimmed by 5 bases and 7 bases, with 14 bases remaining between them. Germline lookup yields CDR1 MGHDK and CDR2 SYGVNS.

The CDR3 sequence is CASSQGEQGRKKAHEQFF. DNA for the CDR3: TGTGCCAGCAGCCAAGGGGAACAGGGGAGGAAGAAGGCCCATGAGCAGTTCTTC. This chain joins TRBV3-1 (or the pseudogene TRBV3-2) and TRBJ2-1; maybe TRBD1 (7 bases). This CDR3 comprises 18 residues. Per the germline V gene, CDR1 is LGHDT and CDR2 is YNNKEL (reference sequence). The V and J ends lost 1 base and 8 bases respectively, with 24 bases between them.

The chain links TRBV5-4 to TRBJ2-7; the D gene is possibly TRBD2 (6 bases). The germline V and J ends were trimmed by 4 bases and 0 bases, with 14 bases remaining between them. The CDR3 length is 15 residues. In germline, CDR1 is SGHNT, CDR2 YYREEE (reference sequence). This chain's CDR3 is CASSPTGGLSYEQYF. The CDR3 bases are TGTGCCAGCAGCCCCACCGGGGGTCTCTCCTACGAGCAGTACTTC.

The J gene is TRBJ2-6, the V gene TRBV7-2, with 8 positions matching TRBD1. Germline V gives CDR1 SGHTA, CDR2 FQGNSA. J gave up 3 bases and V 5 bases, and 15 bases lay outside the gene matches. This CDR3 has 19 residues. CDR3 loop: CASSQKRWQGADGANVLTF. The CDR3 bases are TGTGCCAGCAGCCAGAAACGTTGGCAGGGGGCGGATGGGGCCAACGTCCTGACTTTC.

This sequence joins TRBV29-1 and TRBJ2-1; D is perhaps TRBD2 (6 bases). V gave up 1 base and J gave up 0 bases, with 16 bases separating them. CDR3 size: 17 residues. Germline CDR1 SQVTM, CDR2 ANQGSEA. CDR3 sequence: CSVEGSGGRSSYNEQFF. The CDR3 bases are TGCAGCGTTGAAGGATCTGGAGGGAGGAGCTCCTACAATGAGCAGTTCTTC.

CDR3 bases: TGTGCCAGCAGCTTAGGAGGGACCCAGTACTTC. Amino acids: CASSLGGTQYF. V is TRBV11-2 and J is TRBJ2-5; unclear D gene. Germline V gene lookup returns CDR1 SGHAT and CDR2 FQNNGV. The CDR3 contains 11 residues. The V end lost 1 base, the J end lost 7 bases, and 4 bases lay between the germline ends.

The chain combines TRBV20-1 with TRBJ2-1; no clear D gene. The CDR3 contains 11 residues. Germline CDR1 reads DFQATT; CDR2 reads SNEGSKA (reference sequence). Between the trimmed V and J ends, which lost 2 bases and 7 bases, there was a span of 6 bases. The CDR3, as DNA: TGCAGTGCTAGACGGAGAAATGAGCAGTTCTTC. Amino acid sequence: CSARRRNEQFF.

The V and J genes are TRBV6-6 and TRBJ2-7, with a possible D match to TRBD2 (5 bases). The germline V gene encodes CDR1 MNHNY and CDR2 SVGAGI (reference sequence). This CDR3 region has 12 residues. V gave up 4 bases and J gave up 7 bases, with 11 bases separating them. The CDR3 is CASSSYRGEQYF. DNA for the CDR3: TGTGCCAGCAGTTCTTACCGGGGAGAGCAGTACTTC.

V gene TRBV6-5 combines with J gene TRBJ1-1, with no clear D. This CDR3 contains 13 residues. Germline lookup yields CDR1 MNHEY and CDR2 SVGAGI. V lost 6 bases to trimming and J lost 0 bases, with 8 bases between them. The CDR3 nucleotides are TGTGCCAGCAGAGCACCATTGAACACTGAAGCTTTCTTT. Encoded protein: CASRAPLNTEAFF.

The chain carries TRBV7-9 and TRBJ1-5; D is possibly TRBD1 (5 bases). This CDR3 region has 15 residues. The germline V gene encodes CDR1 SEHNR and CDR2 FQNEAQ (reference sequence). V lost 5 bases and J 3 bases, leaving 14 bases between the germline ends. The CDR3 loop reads CASSEGVSYNQPQHF. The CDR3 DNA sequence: TGTGCCAGCAGCGAAGGGGTCAGCTACAATCAGCCCCAGCATTTT.

CDR3 sequence reads: CASTIGQGRNTEAFF. The DNA of the CDR3 is TGTGCCAGCACCATCGGACAGGGAAGGAACACTGAAGCTTTCTTT. This sequence joins TRBV6-4 and TRBJ1-1, with TRBD1 matching 8 bases. Germline assignment: CDR1 MRHNA and CDR2 SNTAGT. The CDR3 length is 15 residues. V lost 7 bases to trimming and J lost 1 base; unmatched junction nucleotides: 8.

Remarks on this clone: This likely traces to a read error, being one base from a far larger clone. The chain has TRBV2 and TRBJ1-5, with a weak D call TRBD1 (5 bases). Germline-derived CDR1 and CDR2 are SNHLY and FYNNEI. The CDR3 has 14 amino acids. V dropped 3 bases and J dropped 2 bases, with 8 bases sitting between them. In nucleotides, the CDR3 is TGTGCCAGCAGTGACAGGGTGGGCAATCAGCCCCAGCATTTT. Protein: CASSDRVGNQPQHF. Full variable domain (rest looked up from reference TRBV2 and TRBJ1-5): EPEVTQTPSHQVTQMGQEVILRCVPISNHLYFYWYRQILGQKVEFLVSFYNNEISEKSEIFDDQFSVERPDGSNFTLKIRSTKLEDSAMYFCASSDRVGNQPQHFGDGTRLSIL.

CDR3 nucleotides: TGTGCCAGCTCACCACCGGCCAGGACTAATGAAAAACTGTTTTTT. Its protein product is CASSPPARTNEKLFF. The chain is built from TRBV18 and TRBJ1-4; no firm D call. This CDR3 is built from 15 residues. Germline assignment: CDR1 KGHSH and CDR2 LQKENI. Trimming took 0 bases from V and 2 from J, leaving 7 bases between them.